This T cell receptor beta chain was identified during a study of T cells in Graves' hyperthyroidism and ophthalmopathy. Findings of the study overall: For ophthalmopathy, model prediction preceded onset by a median roughly 6.2 months.

Authors of the study amplified TCR beta CDR3 regions from RNA transcripts. First-round RT-PCR with HTBI primers amplified the TCR CDR3 region. TCRdb itself ran the multiplex PCR reads through MiXCR, one entry per CDR3 protein. The table has about 350,000 distinct CDR3 sequences, around 14% seen once. CDR3 length: 14 residues. V was shortened by 2 bases and J by 5 bases, with 12 bases between the two germline ends. CDR1 is DFQATT, CDR2 SNEGSKA, per germline (reference sequence). The authors deemed Graves' hyperthyroidism stable absent ophthalmopathy progression within 18 months. Each 10 ml fresh peripheral blood draw supplied the PBMCs. Notes on this clonotype: As yet, its antigen is unknown.

Sequencing was done on a sample of blood. The sequence came from a woman aged 25-40 years with Graves' hyperthyroidism. The chain recombines TRBV20-1 with TRBJ2-2, with a possible D match to TRBD2 (5 bases). CDR3: CSARQRSKTGELFF. Written as DNA, the CDR3 is TGCAGTGCTAGACAGCGGAGCAAAACCGGGGAGCTGTTTTTT.